Described below is a single T cell receptor (beta chain) sequence and its context. As handled by the study authors: Nucleated cell number was recorded as an estimate derived from reference gene primer amplification. Here immunoSEQ multiplex PCR was the method, and the copy in TCRdb shows in-frame clones only, minus some. V, J and clone size are those of that table, while D and trimming were read from the DNA. This sample has 100,000 to 150,000 clones; about four fifths occur once, and the top ten carry more than 10%. These data come from a study of blood T cell repertoires in COVID-19. Study context: COVID-19 samples collected from the United States, Italy and Spain covered acute and convalescent phases. PBMCs, B-cell-depleted T cells, or T cells provided the cDNA or gDNA that made up the material.

Between the trimmed V and J ends, which lost 7 bases and 5 bases, there was a span of 12 bases. Germline V CDR1 and CDR2: SGHKS, YYEKEE (reference sequence). This CDR3 spans 12 amino acids. This clonotype was obtained from a woman aged 55-70 years with acute or convalescent COVID-19. Sequencing was done on a sample of peripheral blood. The V gene is TRBV5-5, the J gene TRBJ1-1, with D perhaps matching TRBD1 (6 bases). For the CDR3, the DNA is TGTGCCAGCCAAGGGGGTGGGACTGAAGCTTTCTTT. Its translation: CASQGGGTEAFF.